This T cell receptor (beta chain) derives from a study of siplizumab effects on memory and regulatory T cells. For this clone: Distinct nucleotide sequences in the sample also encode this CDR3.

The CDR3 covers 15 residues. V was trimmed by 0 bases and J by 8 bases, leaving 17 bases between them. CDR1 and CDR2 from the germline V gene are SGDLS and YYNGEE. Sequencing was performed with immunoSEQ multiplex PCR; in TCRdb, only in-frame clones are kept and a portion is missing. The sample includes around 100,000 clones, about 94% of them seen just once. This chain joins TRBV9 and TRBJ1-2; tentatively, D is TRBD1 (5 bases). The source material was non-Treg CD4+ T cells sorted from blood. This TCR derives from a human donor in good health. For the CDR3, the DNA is TGTGCCAGCAGCGTAGGGTATCAGGGTACCTACGGCTACACCTTC. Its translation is CASSVGYQGTYGYTF.